This T cell receptor (beta chain) was found in a study of blood T cell repertoires in COVID-19 (TCRdb year 2020). Notes on the research overall: Samples from collaborators originated in the United States, Italy and Spain and spanned both the acute and convalescent phases of COVID-19. The prospective study material was composed of cDNA or gDNA derived from T cells, B-cell-depleted T cells, or PBMCs. Subjects who had been exposed to COVID-19, were actively infected with it, or had recovered from it provided the deeply sampled blood TCRbeta repertoires that made up the dataset. The repertoires were released in a freely available public database meant as a resource for research on the immune response to SARS-CoV-2. The samples were drawn from the first 160 participants of the ongoing ImmuneRACE study and from roughly 1,300 subjects provided by 6 global collaborators. The sample metadata nearly always contained a de-identified subject ID, COVID-19 status, age in years and sex. Where HLA class I and class II types were available, the types were taken from metadata supplied by the sample provider, not from assay-based typing. Overall results and qualifications from the work: Clinical and demographic metadata were provided uncurated, with the amount varying by source and participant.

The immunoSEQ Assay, a bias-controlled multiplex PCR, was used to amplify TCRbeta CDR3 regions from genomic DNA. Processing in the source paper ran as follows. The number of nucleated cells in each sample was estimated by amplification of reference gene primers within the assay. To quantify the absolute abundance of each unique TCRbeta CDR3 rearrangement, sequence reads were collapsed and filtered. For each sample, productive Simpson clonality was calculated by taking the square root of Simpson's diversity index across productive rearrangements. Drawn from immuneACCESS, this table holds only the in-frame rearrangements with V and J called that TCRdb kept. Clones are partly lost; checked studies trace under half to an unresolved V gene and leave the rest unexplained. V, J and clone size derive from that table, while D and trimming were established from the DNA sequence. The sample table contains over 65,000 clones; only one count was recorded for about 80% of them. The top ten clones comprise around 12% of the sample.

Each collaborating institution followed its own protocols to collect whole blood in K2EDTA tubes. Collaborator samples were shipped for TCRbeta analysis as frozen whole blood, isolated PBMCs, or DNA extracted from either sample type. The CDR3 spans 14 residues, from the cysteine through the phenylalanine. The DNA shown is the 42-base CDR3, in frame from base 1. V and J are truncated by 2 bases and 1 base respectively, leaving an intervening sequence of 8 bases. The germline V gene encodes CDR1 LGHNT and CDR2 FRNRAP. In regard to this clone: Its cognate antigen has yet to be identified. No qualities accompany the bases; no much larger clone lies one base away.

The sequence was collected from a woman aged 40 to 55 with active or convalescent COVID-19. Material: peripheral blood. The chain is assembled from TRBV12-5 and TRBJ1-1; matching of 5 bases hints at TRBD1 as the D gene. The DNA sequence follows: TGTGCTAGTGGTTTGAGAACAGGGAACACTGAAGCTTTCTTT. Its translation reads: CASGLRTGNTEAFF. Reference TRBV12-5 and TRBJ1-1 genes cover what lies past the CDR3, so the full variable domain is DARVTQTPRHKVTEMGQEVTMRCQPILGHNTVFWYRQTMMQGLELLAYFRNRAPLDDSGMPKDRFSAEMPDATLATLKIQPSEPRDSAVYFCASGLRTGNTEAFFGQGTRLTVV.